This T cell receptor (beta chain) originates from a study of cytomegalovirus exposure and HLA in healthy donors. Both 60 Vbeta primers and 13 Jbeta primers went into the PCR. TCRdb's copy holds only in-frame clones and misses some; the assay was immunoSEQ multiplex PCR. The data contain 97,000 or so clones, around 77% of them singletons. This clone has only a few counts. With V trimmed by 5 bases and J by 6 bases, 7 bases remained unmatched. The CDR3 extends over 15 amino acids. Germline CDR1 is SGHTA and CDR2 is FQGNSA. Specimen: PBMCs. This TCR was sampled from a male donor in good health and CMV-seropositive. The chain recombines TRBV7-2 with TRBJ2-1, with 10 bases lining up with TRBD2. CDR3 nucleotide sequence: TGTGCCAGCAGCCCACGGGGGACTAGCGCCAATGAGCAGTTCTTC. It encodes CASSPRGTSANEQFF.